This T cell receptor beta chain appears in the sequencing data of a study of T cell responses to AZD1222 COVID-19 vaccine. General observations from the study: Sampled repertoires all dated from after the peak T cell response.

The data were produced by immunoSEQ multiplex PCR, yet TCRdb's version contains in-frame clones alone and is incomplete. The sample yields 140,000 to 150,000 clones, more than 70% seen once. Remarks on this clone: The antigen remains unidentified.

The source was peripheral blood, collected on day 0 of AZD1222 vaccination. The TCR comes from an adult in good health.

CDR3 in DNA: TGTGCCAGCAGCTCTCTAGGGACAGGGGGTTCACCCCTCCACTTT. Amino acid sequence: CASSSLGTGGSPLHF. The V and J genes are TRBV7-2 and TRBJ1-6; 11 bases map to TRBD1. Germline-derived CDR1 and CDR2 are SGHTA and FQGNSA. V dropped 4 bases and J dropped 9; count of bases not matched to a gene: 5. The CDR3 contains 15 residues. Full variable domain (remainder filled in from reference TRBV7-2 and TRBJ1-6): GAGVSQSPSNKVTEKGKDVELRCDPISGHTALYWYRQSLGQGLEFLIYFQGNSAPDKSGLPSDRFSAERTGGSVSTLTIQRTQQEDSAVYLCASSSLGTGGSPLHFGNGTRLTVT.